This note documents a single TCR beta chain sequence. Method: immunoSEQ multiplex PCR; TCRdb's copy keeps in-frame clones and lacks some. The table has 270,000 or so clones, about 90% seen once. Trimming removed 3 bases from V and 3 bases from J; junction bases left unmatched: 7. Per germline, CDR1 SEHNR and CDR2 FQNEAQ (reference sequence). CDR3 length: 16 amino acids. This entry belongs to a study of blood T cell repertoires in COVID-19. The overall study: T cells, B-cell-depleted T cells, or PBMCs supplied cDNA or gDNA.

This rearrangement joins TRBV7-9 to TRBJ2-4, with 8 bases lining up with TRBD1. The receptor's source is a woman aged 30 to 39 with COVID-19, enrolled during active disease. Sample: peripheral blood. CDR3 bases: TGTGCCAGCAGCTTCTGGGCAGGGGGCAGCAAAAACATTCAGTACTTC. It is translated as CASSFWAGGSKNIQYF.